A selection of T cell receptor beta chains follows, all from one sample in a study of blood T cell repertoires in COVID-19. Clones were read by immunoSEQ multiplex PCR, and TCRdb kept only the in-frame ones, dropping some. In the table there are roughly 130,000 clones, more than 80% of which are singletons. The specimen sequenced was peripheral blood. All receptors derive from a woman aged 60 to 75 with acute or convalescent COVID-19. CDR3s include the opening cysteine and the closing phenylalanine or tryptophan. D genes are given only for firm matches. A row's size may be missing; if present it is once, few, many or a size class.

>-|TRBV7-9|-|TRBJ1-6
CASSSGASPLHF
TGTGCCAGCAGTTCAGGGGCTTCACCCCTCCACTTT
>-|TRBV10-3|TRBD1|TRBJ2-2
CAAKPGGRTGELFF
TGTGCCGCCAAACCAGGGGGCAGGACCGGGGAGCTGTTTTTT
>-|TRBV12-3/TRBV12-4|TRBD1|TRBJ1-5
CASSGQGKQPQHF
TGTGCCAGCAGTGGACAGGGCAAACAGCCCCAGCATTTT
>-|TRBV5-1|-|TRBJ1-1
CASSPNRNTEAFF
TGCGCCAGCAGCCCTAACCGAAACACTGAAGCTTTCTTT
>-|TRBV5-1|-|TRBJ1-1
CASSLFPSRGNTEAFF
TGCGCCAGCAGCTTGTTTCCTTCGCGGGGGAACACTGAAGCTTTCTTT
>-|TRBV5-1|-|TRBJ2-3
CASSLMATRGADTQYF
TGCGCCAGCAGCTTAATGGCAACCCGGGGGGCGGATACGCAGTATTTT
>-|TRBV5-1|-|TRBJ2-1
CASSLVGVSYNEQFF
TGCGCCAGCAGCTTGGTCGGGGTTTCCTACAATGAGCAGTTCTTC
>-|TRBV3-1/TRBV3-2|-|TRBJ1-2
CASSQSKTGGYTF
TGTGCCAGCAGCCAGAGTAAGACAGGCGGCTACACCTTC
>-|TRBV10-3|TRBD1|TRBJ1-2
CAISVQGQGTNGYTF
TGTGCCATCAGTGTGCAAGGACAGGGTACGAATGGCTACACCTTC
>-|TRBV19|TRBD1|TRBJ1-1
CASSMDRSATEAFF
TGTGCCAGTAGTATGGACAGGTCCGCCACTGAAGCTTTCTTT
>-|TRBV3-1/TRBV3-2|-|TRBJ1-2
CASSQTGPGYTF
TGTGCCAGCAGCCAAACAGGGCCTGGCTACACCTTC
>-|TRBV28|-|TRBJ1-4
CASSPTTSGHNEKLFF
TGTGCCAGCAGTCCTACGACATCGGGACATAATGAAAAACTGTTTTTT
>-|TRBV6-5|-|TRBJ1-2
CASRRVRAEGYTF
TGTGCCAGCAGGAGGGTGAGGGCTGAGGGCTACACCTTC
>-|TRBV9|-|TRBJ2-2
CASSVGLANTGELFF
TGTGCCAGCAGCGTAGGTTTAGCGAACACCGGGGAGCTGTTTTTT
>-|TRBV20-1|-|TRBJ2-1
CSASIPGNEQFF
TGCAGTGCTAGTATCCCAGGGAATGAGCAGTTCTTC
>few|TRBV28|-|TRBJ1-5
CATSGTNQPQHF
TGTGCCACCTCCGGGACAAATCAGCCCCAGCATTTT
>-|TRBV19|-|TRBJ2-1
CASTLGQTNEQFF
TGTGCCAGTACGCTCGGACAGACCAATGAGCAGTTCTTC
>few|TRBV2|-|TRBJ1-6
CASSEGQAINSPLHF
TGTGCCAGCAGTGAGGGGCAGGCTATTAATTCACCCCTCCACTTT
>-|TRBV24-1|-|TRBJ1-2
CATSDPDGYTF
TGTGCCACCAGTGACCCCGATGGCTACACCTTC
>-|TRBV27|TRBD1|TRBJ2-7
CASRIYRGRTYEQYF
TGTGCCAGCAGAATCTACAGGGGGCGAACCTACGAGCAGTACTTC
>-|TRBV2|TRBD2|TRBJ2-5
CASSLSGGAEETQYF
TGTGCCAGCAGTCTTAGCGGGGGGGCTGAAGAGACCCAGTACTTC
>-|TRBV11-2|-|TRBJ1-3
CASSSDLGPGSLGNTIYF
TGTGCCAGCAGCTCGGATCTAGGTCCGGGGAGTTTGGGAAACACCATATATTTT
>few|TRBV19|-|TRBJ1-5
CASSSLAGAGQPQHF
TGTGCCAGTAGTTCGTTGGCGGGCGCAGGCCAGCCCCAGCATTTT
>-|TRBV5-4|-|TRBJ2-3
CASSLGQITDTQYF
TGTGCCAGCAGCTTGGGACAGATAACAGATACGCAGTATTTT
>-|TRBV10-2|-|TRBJ1-2
CASRQTGLSGYTF
TGCGCCAGCAGACAAACAGGGCTGAGTGGCTACACCTTC
>-|TRBV5-1|TRBD1|TRBJ2-5
CASSSPPDRVQETQYF
TGCGCCAGCAGCTCCCCGCCTGACAGGGTCCAAGAGACCCAGTACTTC
>-|TRBV30|TRBD1|TRBJ1-1
CAWSVQGPRNTEAFF
TGTGCCTGGAGTGTACAGGGGCCCCGGAACACTGAAGCTTTCTTT
>-|TRBV19|-|TRBJ1-3
CASQRETRNTIYF
TGTGCCAGTCAAAGGGAGACCCGAAACACCATATATTTT
>-|TRBV5-1|TRBD1|TRBJ2-1
CASSSGQGRVYEQFF
TGCGCCAGCAGCTCGGGACAGGGCAGGGTGTATGAGCAGTTCTTC